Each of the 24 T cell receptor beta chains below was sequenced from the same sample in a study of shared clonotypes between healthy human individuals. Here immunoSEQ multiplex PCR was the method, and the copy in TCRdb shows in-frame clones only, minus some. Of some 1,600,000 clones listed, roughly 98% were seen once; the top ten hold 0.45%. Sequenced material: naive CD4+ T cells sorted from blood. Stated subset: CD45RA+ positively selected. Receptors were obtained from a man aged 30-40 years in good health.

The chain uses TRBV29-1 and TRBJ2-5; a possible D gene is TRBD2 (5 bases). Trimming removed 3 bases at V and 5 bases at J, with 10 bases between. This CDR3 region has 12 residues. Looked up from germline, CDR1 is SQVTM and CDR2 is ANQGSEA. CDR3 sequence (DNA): TGCAGCGTTGATGAGGGAGCGGAGACCCAGTACTTC. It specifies CSVDEGAETQYF.

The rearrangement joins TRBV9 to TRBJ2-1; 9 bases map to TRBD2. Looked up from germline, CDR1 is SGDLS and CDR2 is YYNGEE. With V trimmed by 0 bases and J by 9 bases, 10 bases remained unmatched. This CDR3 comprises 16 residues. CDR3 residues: CASSVGWTSEDGEQFF. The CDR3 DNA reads TGTGCCAGCAGCGTAGGTTGGACTAGCGAAGATGGTGAGCAGTTCTTC. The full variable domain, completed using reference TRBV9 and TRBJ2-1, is DSGVTQTPKHLITATGQRVTLRCSPRSGDLSVYWYQQSLDQGLQFLIQYYNGEERAKGNILERFSAQQFPDLHSELNLSSLELGDSALYFCASSVGWTSEDGEQFFGPGTRLTVL.

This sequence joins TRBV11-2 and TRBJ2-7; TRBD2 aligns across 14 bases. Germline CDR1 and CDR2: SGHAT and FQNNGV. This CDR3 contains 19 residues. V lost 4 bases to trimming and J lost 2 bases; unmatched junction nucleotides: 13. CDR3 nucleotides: TGTGCCAGCAGCTCCCGACCCGGACTAGCGGGAGGTCAGGCCTACGAGCAGTACTTC. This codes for CASSSRPGLAGGQAYEQYF.

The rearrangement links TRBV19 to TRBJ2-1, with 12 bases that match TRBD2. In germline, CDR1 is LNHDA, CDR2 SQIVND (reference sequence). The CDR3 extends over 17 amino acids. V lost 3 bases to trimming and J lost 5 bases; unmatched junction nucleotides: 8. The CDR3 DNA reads TGTGCCAGTAGTATTTTGAGGACTAGCGGGAACCACAATGAGCAGTTCTTC. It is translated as CASSILRTSGNHNEQFF.

CDR3 nucleotides: TGTGCCAGCAGCTCCTCCGTCGCAGACAATGAGCAGTTCTTC. Translation gives CASSSSVADNEQFF. The chain employs TRBV7-9 and TRBJ2-1, with unresolved D. V was trimmed by 4 bases and J by 5 bases, leaving 12 bases between them. The CDR3 runs to 14 residues. Per germline, CDR1 SEHNR and CDR2 FQNEAQ (reference sequence).

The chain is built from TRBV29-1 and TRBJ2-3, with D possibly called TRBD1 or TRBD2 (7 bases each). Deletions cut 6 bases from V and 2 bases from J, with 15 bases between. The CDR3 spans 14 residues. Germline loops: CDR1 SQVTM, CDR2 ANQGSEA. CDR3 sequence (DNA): TGCAGCGTCATCAGGGGGGGCTTCACAGATACGCAGTATTTT. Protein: CSVIRGGFTDTQYF.

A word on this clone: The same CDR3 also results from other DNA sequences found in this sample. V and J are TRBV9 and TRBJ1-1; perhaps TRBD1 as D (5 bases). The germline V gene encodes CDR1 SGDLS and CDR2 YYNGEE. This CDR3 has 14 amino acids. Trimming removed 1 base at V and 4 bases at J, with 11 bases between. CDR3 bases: TGTGCCAGCAGCGTATCGGGGCGCGGCACTGAAGCTTTCTTT. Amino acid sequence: CASSVSGRGTEAFF.

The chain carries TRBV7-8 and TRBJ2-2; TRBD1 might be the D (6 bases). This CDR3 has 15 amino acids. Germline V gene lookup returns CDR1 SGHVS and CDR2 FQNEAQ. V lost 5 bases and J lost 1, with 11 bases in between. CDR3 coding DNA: TGTGCCAGCAGCCGGGAAGGGGGGAACACCGGGGAGCTGTTTTTT. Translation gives CASSREGGNTGELFF.

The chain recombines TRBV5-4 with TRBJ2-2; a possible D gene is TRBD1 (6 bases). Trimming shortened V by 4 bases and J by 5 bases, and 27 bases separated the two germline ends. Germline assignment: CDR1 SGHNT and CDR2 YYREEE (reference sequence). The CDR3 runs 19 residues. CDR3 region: CASSGGIFETGLSTGELFF. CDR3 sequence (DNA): TGTGCCAGCAGCGGTGGGATTTTCGAGACAGGTCTTTCTACCGGGGAGCTGTTTTTT.

CDR3: CASSLAHTGELFF. The CDR3 bases are TGTGCCAGCAGCTTAGCCCACACCGGGGAGCTGTTTTTT. This chain links TRBV7-2 with TRBJ2-2; no clear D. The germline V and J ends were trimmed by 0 bases and 3 bases, with 2 bases remaining between them. This CDR3 comprises 13 residues. Per the germline V gene, CDR1 is SGHTA and CDR2 is FQGNSA. The whole variable domain, remainder taken from reference TRBV7-2 and TRBJ2-2, is GAGVSQSPSNKVTEKGKDVELRCDPISGHTALYWYRQSLGQGLEFLIYFQGNSAPDKSGLPSDRFSAERTGGSVSTLTIQRTQQEDSAVYLCASSLAHTGELFFGEGSRLTVL.

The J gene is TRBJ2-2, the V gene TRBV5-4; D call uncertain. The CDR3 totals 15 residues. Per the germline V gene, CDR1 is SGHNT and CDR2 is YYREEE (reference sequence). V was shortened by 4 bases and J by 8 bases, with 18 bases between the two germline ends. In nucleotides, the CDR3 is TGTGCCAGCAGCCTAAAGAAAGGTGGATCTGGGGAGCTGTTTTTT. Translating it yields CASSLKKGGSGELFF. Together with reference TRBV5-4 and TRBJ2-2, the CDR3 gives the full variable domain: ETGVTQSPTHLIKTRGQQVTLRCSSQSGHNTVSWYQQALGQGPQFIFQYYREEENGRGNFPPRFSGLQFPNYSSELNVNALELDDSALYLCASSLKKGGSGELFFGEGSRLTVL.

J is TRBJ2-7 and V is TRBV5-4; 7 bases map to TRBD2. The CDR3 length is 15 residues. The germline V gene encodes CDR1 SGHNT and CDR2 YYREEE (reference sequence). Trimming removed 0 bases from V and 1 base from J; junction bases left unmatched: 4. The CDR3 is CASSLGAGVSYEQYF. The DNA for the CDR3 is TGTGCCAGCAGCTTGGGCGCGGGAGTTTCCTACGAGCAGTACTTC.

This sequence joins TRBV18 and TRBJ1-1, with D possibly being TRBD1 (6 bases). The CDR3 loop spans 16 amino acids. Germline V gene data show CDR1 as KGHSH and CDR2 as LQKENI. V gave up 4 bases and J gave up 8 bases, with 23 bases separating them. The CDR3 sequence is CASSRTYRDTRVEAFF. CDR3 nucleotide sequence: TGTGCCAGCTCACGAACTTACCGGGACACTAGGGTCGAAGCTTTCTTT.

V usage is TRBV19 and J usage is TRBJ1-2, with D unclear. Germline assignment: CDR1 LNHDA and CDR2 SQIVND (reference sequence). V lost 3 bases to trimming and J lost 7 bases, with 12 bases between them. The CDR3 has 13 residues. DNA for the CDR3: TGTGCCAGTAGTATTTCGGGGATCTCTGGCTACACCTTC. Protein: CASSISGISGYTF.

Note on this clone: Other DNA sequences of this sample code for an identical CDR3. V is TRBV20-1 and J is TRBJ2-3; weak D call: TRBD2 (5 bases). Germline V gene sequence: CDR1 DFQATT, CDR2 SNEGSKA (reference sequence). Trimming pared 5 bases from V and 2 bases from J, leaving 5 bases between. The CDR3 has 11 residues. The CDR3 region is CSAGLTDTQYF. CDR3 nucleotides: TGCAGTGCTGGACTCACAGATACGCAGTATTTT.

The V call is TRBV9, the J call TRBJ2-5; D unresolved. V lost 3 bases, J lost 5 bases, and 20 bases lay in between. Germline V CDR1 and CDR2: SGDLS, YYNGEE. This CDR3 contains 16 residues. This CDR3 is CASSADGRLFAETQYF. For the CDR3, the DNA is TGTGCCAGCAGCGCCGACGGGCGGCTTTTTGCGGAGACCCAGTACTTC.

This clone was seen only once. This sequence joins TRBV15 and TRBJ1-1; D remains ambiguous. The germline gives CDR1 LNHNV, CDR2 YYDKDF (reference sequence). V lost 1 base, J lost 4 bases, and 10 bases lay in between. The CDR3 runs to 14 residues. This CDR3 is CATSRVLTGTEAFF. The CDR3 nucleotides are TGTGCCACCAGCAGAGTATTAACCGGCACTGAAGCTTTCTTT. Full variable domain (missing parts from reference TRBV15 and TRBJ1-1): DAMVIQNPRYQVTQFGKPVTLSCSQTLNHNVMYWYQQKSSQAPKLLFHYYDKDFNNEADTPDNFQSRRPNTSFCFLDIRSPGLGDTAMYLCATSRVLTGTEAFFGQGTRLTVV.

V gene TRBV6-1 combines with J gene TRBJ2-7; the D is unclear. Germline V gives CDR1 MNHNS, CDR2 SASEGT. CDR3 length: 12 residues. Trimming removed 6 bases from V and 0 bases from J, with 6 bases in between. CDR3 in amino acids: CASSLSSYEQYF. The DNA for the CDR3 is TGTGCCAGCAGCCTCAGCTCCTACGAGCAGTACTTC.

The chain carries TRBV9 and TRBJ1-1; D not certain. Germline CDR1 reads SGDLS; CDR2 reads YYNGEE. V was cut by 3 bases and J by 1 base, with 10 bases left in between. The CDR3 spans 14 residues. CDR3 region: CASSASGPNTEAFF. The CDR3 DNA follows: TGTGCCAGCAGCGCCTCGGGCCCGAACACTGAAGCTTTCTTT.

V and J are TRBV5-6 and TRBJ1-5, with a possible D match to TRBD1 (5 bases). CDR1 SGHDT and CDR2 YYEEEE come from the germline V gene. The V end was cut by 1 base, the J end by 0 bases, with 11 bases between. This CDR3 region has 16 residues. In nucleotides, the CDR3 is TGTGCCAGCAGCTTGACAGGCTTTTATAGCAATCAGCCCCAGCATTTT. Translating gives CASSLTGFYSNQPQHF. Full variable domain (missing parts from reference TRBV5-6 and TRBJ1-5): DAGVTQSPTHLIKTRGQQVTLRCSPKSGHDTVSWYQQALGQGPQFIFQYYEEEERQRGNFPDRFSGHQFPNYSSELNVNALLLGDSALYLCASSLTGFYSNQPQHFGDGTRLSIL.

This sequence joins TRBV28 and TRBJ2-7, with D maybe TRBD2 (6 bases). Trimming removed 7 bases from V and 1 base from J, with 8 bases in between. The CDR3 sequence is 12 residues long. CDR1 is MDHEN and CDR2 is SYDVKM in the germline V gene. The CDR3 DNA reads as TGTGCCAGCACCGGGGGATCCTACGAGCAGTACTTC. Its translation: CASTGGSYEQYF. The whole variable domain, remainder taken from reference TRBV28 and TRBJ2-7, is DVKVTQSSRYLVKRTGEKVFLECVQDMDHENMFWYRQDPGLGLRLIYFSYDVKMKEKGDIPEGYSVSREKKERFSLILESASTNQTSMYLCASTGGSYEQYFGPGTRLTVT.

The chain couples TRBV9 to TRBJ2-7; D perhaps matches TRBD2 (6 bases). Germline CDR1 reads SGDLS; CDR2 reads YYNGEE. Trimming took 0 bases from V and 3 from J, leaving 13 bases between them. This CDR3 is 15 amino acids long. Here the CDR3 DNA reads TGTGCCAGCAGCGTAGGGTCGGAGGGACGCTACGAGCAGTACTTC. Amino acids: CASSVGSEGRYEQYF.

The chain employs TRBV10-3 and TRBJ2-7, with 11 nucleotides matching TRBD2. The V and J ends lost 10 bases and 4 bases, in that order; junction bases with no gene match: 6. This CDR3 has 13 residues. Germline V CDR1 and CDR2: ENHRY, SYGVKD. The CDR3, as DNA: TGTGCCAGCGGGACTAGCGGACTTTACGAGCAGTACTTC. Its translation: CASGTSGLYEQYF.

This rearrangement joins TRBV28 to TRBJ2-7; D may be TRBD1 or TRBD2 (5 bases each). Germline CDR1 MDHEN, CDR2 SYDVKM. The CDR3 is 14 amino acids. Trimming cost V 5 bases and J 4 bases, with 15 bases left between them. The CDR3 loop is CASSGGPGFYEQYF. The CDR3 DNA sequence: TGTGCCAGCAGTGGGGGACCAGGATTTTACGAGCAGTACTTC. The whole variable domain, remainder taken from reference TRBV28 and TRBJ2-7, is DVKVTQSSRYLVKRTGEKVFLECVQDMDHENMFWYRQDPGLGLRLIYFSYDVKMKEKGDIPEGYSVSREKKERFSLILESASTNQTSMYLCASSGGPGFYEQYFGPGTRLTVT.